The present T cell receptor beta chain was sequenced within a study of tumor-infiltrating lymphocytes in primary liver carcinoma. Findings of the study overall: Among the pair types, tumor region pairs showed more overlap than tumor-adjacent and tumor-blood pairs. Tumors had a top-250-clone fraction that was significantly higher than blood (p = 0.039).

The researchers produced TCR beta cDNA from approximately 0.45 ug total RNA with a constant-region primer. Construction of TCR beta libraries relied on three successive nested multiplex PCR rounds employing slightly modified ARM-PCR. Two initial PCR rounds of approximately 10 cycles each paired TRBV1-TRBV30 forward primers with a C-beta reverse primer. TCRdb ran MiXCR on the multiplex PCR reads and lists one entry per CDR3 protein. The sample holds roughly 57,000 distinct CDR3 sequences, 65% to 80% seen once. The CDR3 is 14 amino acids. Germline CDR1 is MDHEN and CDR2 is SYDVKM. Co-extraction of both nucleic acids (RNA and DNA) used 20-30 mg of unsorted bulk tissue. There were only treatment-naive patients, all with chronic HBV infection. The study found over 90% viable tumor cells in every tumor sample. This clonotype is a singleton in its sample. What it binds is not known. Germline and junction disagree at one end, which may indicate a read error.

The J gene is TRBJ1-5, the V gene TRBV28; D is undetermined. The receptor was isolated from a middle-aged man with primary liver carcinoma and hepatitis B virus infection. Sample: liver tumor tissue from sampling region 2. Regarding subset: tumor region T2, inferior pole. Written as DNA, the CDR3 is TGTGCCAGCAGGTTGGTACAGAGCAATCAGCGCCAGCATTTT. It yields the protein CASRLVQSNQRQHF.